This TCR beta chain was observed in a study of control samples from healthy donors and cancer patients (dated by TCRdb to between 2020 and 2021). Details on this clone: Its antigen is still unknown. Qualities for individual bases were not recorded, and no much larger clone is one base off.

Reading the germline V gene (reference sequence) gives CDR1 MNHEY and CDR2 SMNVEV. Trimming leaves V shorter by 4 bases and J shorter by 6 bases, with the junction holding 10 bases beyond the gene matches. The CDR3 goes from the cysteine to the phenylalanine over 15 residues. The only DNA kept is the CDR3, 45 bases in frame from the first base. The library was produced with the immunoSEQ multiplex PCR assay. This immuneACCESS table, as held by TCRdb, lists in-frame sequences with V and J called but not all clones. Of the missing ones, under half trace to an unresolved V gene in checked studies; the others have no known cause. The sample records some 140,000 clones, about nine tenths of which are singletons. Jointly, the top ten make up around 10% of the sample.

The receptor chain draws on TRBV27 and TRBJ2-3, with 7 junctional bases fitting TRBD2. The sequenced sample consisted of blood. The receptor's source is a woman under 40 in good health. The nucleotide sequence is given as TGTGCCAGCAGTTGGAGCGGGATGGGGACGGATACGCAGTATTTT. This encodes CASSWSGMGTDTQYF.